One sample yielded the 32 T cell receptor beta chains listed below, sequenced in a study of T cells in Graves' hyperthyroidism and ophthalmopathy (dated 2019 in TCRdb). Library construction relied on multiplex PCR. The reads were generated on an Illumina HiSeq 2000. The TCR beta CDR3 regions were amplified from RNA transcripts. A first-round RT-PCR of the TCR CDR3 used the HTBI primer set with the Qiagen OneStep RT-PCR kit. Using fastp trimming at Q25 and MiXCR clonotype assembly, TCRdb reanalyzed the public sequencing data and kept in-frame beta chains. Rows matching on CDR3 protein sequence are summarized as one entry with the most common DNA and genes. The sample records 600,000 or so distinct CDR3 sequences, roughly 16% of which are singletons. The ten largest make up around 4% of the sample. The sample taken for sequencing was blood. The origin of the receptors is a woman aged 25 to 39 with Graves' hyperthyroidism.

A few counts support this clonotype. This sequence joins TRBV11-2 and TRBJ1-4, with 9 bases identical to TRBD1. V lost 0 bases to trimming and J lost 7 bases; unmatched junction nucleotides: 3. This CDR3 has 15 residues. The germline V gene encodes CDR1 SGHAT and CDR2 FQNNGV. CDR3 DNA: TGTGCCAGCAGCTTAGAAAGGGGACAGGGTGAAAAACTGTTTTTT. This codes for CASSLERGQGEKLFF. The full variable domain, in which reference TRBV11-2 and TRBJ1-4 provide the parts outside the CDR3, is EAGVAQSPRYKIIEKRQSVAFWCNPISGHATLYWYQQILGQGPKLLIQFQNNGVVDDSQLPKDRFSAERLKGVDSTLKIQPAKLEDSAVYLCASSLERGQGEKLFFGSGTQLSVL.

In its sample, this clonotype was seen a few times. V and J are TRBV29-1 and TRBJ2-2; 12 nucleotides align to TRBD2. Losses at the gene ends were 2 bases for V and 1 base for J; bases not matched to a gene: 11. Germline assignment: CDR1 SQVTM and CDR2 ANQGSEA. The length of the CDR3 is 19 residues. The CDR3 region is CSVEIGLAGGPGNTGELFF. DNA of the CDR3: TGCAGCGTTGAAATCGGGCTAGCGGGAGGGCCGGGGAACACCGGGGAGCTGTTTTTT.

The rearrangement joins TRBV27 to TRBJ2-3; 10 nucleotides agree with TRBD2. This CDR3 has 15 residues. V lost 10 bases and J lost 2; bases outside the gene matches: 9. Per the germline V gene, CDR1 is MNHEY and CDR2 is SMNVEV (reference sequence). CDR3 amino acids: CATHGLADFTDTQYF. The DNA for the CDR3 is TGTGCCACCCATGGACTAGCGGACTTCACAGATACGCAGTATTTT.

This CDR3 is CATSTLAGDTTGELFF. The CDR3 DNA sequence: TGTGCCACCAGTACGCTAGCGGGAGACACCACCGGGGAGCTGTTTTTT. This rearrangement joins TRBV24-1 to TRBJ2-2; 10 bases are a match to TRBD2. The V and J ends lost 6 bases and 4 bases, in that order; junction bases with no gene match: 7. CDR3 length: 16 amino acids. Germline V gene lookup returns CDR1 KGHDR and CDR2 SFDVKD.

This clonotype showed up many times. The genes are TRBV2 and TRBJ2-1; 12 bases agree with TRBD2. The CDR3 contains 15 residues. The trim removed 7 bases at V and 10 bases at J, leaving 11 bases unmatched. Germline assignment: CDR1 SNHLY and CDR2 FYNNEI. The CDR3 DNA reads as TGTGCCAGCACGTACCTCTCTGGGACTAGCGGGGAGCAGTTCTTC. Translating gives CASTYLSGTSGEQFF.

This clonotype was seen repeatedly, ten times or more. A clone one base away is much larger, so this may be a read error. CDR3 bases: TGTGCCAACAGGTACAGACCAAAGAGAGGCGAGCAGTACTTC. It yields the protein CANRYRPKRGEQYF. The V gene is TRBV28, the J gene TRBJ2-7; D may be TRBD1 (5 bases). The CDR3 spans 14 residues. Trimming removed 10 bases at V and 6 bases at J, with 22 bases between. Germline V gene data show CDR1 as MDHEN and CDR2 as SYDVKM. Variable domain in full (rest from reference TRBV28 and TRBJ2-7): DVKVTQSSRYLVKRTGEKVFLECVQDMDHENMFWYRQDPGLGLRLIYFSYDVKMKEKGDIPEGYSVSREKKERFSLILESASTNQTSMYLCANRYRPKRGEQYFGPGTRLTVT.

This clonotype has ten or more counts. The chain employs TRBV5-1 and TRBJ2-3; 7 bases line up with TRBD2. Germline CDR1 reads SGHRS; CDR2 reads YFSETQ. The CDR3 is 14 amino acids. V lost 4 bases and J lost 2; bases outside the gene matches: 4. CDR3 protein: CASSMGLPTDTQYF. In DNA form, the CDR3 reads TGCGCCAGCAGCATGGGACTACCCACAGATACGCAGTATTTT.

This clonotype appeared a few times. The CDR3 reads CSVRTGGEGYTF. CDR3 DNA sequence: TGCAGCGTTAGGACAGGGGGCGAGGGCTACACCTTC. J is TRBJ1-2 and V is TRBV29-1, with 11 bases aligning to TRBD1. V shed 5 bases, J shed 8 bases, and the junction held 4 bases outside the gene matches. Germline V gene sequence: CDR1 SQVTM, CDR2 ANQGSEA. CDR3 length equals 12 residues.

This clonotype was picked up many times. The chain combines TRBV18 with TRBJ2-7; weak D call: TRBD1 (6 bases). Germline V gene lookup returns CDR1 KGHSH and CDR2 LQKENI. This CDR3 comprises 15 residues. V lost 2 bases to trimming and J lost 2 bases, with 13 bases between them. In nucleotides, the CDR3 is TGTGCCAGCTCACCAAACAGGGATAGTACCTACGAGCAGTACTTC. The encoded protein is CASSPNRDSTYEQYF. The whole variable domain, remainder taken from reference TRBV18 and TRBJ2-7, is NAGVMQNPRHLVRRRGQEARLRCSPMKGHSHVYWYRQLPEEGLKFMVYLQKENIIDESGMPKERFSAEFPKEGPSILRIQQVVRGDSAAYFCASSPNRDSTYEQYFGPGTRLTVT.

This clonotype has a handful of counts. The rearrangement joins TRBV7-8 to TRBJ1-5, with D perhaps TRBD1 (5 bases). V gave up 0 bases and J gave up 4 bases, with 13 bases separating them. The CDR3 has 16 residues. The germline V gene encodes CDR1 SGHVS and CDR2 FQNEAQ. The CDR3 here is CASSLARGTPNQPQHF. The CDR3 DNA sequence: TGTGCCAGCAGCTTAGCGCGTGGGACCCCTAATCAGCCCCAGCATTTT.

This clonotype appeared a few times. This chain joins TRBV5-5 and TRBJ2-6; D is uncertain. The CDR3 sequence is 18 residues long. V was shortened by 3 bases and J by 1 base, with 17 bases between the two germline ends. Germline values: CDR1 SGHKS, CDR2 YYEKEE (reference sequence). As DNA, the CDR3 is TGTGCCAGCAGCTCCCCGGCGGCGGTTGGTTCTGGGGCCAACGTCCTGACTTTC. Amino acids: CASSSPAAVGSGANVLTF.

This clonotype occurred many times. The chain is built from TRBV11-2 and TRBJ2-1; D ambiguous. The germline CDR1 and CDR2 sequences are SGHAT and FQNNGV. Deletions cut 1 base from V and 8 bases from J, with 3 bases between. This CDR3 has 11 amino acids. The CDR3 DNA sequence: TGTGCCAGCAGCTTAGTCTATGAGCAGTTCTTC. This encodes CASSLVYEQFF.

This clonotype was picked up many times. The chain carries TRBV5-1 and TRBJ2-7; 7 nucleotides line up with TRBD1. Germline CDR1 reads SGHRS; CDR2 reads YFSETQ. Trimming took 4 bases from V and 5 from J; bases not matched to a gene: 9. The CDR3 covers 14 residues. The CDR3 reads CASSQGQPRDEQYF. DNA of the CDR3: TGCGCCAGCAGCCAGGGACAGCCACGGGACGAGCAGTACTTC. Using reference TRBV5-1 and TRBJ2-7 for the parts outside the CDR3, the full variable domain is KAGVTQTPRYLIKTRGQQVTLSCSPISGHRSVSWYQQTPGQGLQFLFEYFSETQRNKGNFPGRFSGRQFSNSRSEMNVSTLELGDSALYLCASSQGQPRDEQYFGPGTRLTVT.

The table lists this clonotype with a few counts. V and J are TRBV5-8 and TRBJ2-5, with 8 bases that match TRBD1. V shed 2 bases, J shed 5 bases, and the junction held 8 bases outside the gene matches. The CDR3 is 15 amino acids. Per germline, CDR1 SGHTS and CDR2 YDEGEE. The CDR3 spells CASSFVQGARETQYF. The CDR3 nucleotides are TGTGCCAGCAGCTTCGTCCAGGGGGCCAGGGAGACCCAGTACTTC.

This clonotype has ten or more counts. The chain recombines TRBV20-1 with TRBJ1-1; tentative D call: TRBD1 (6 bases). V lost 5 bases and J lost 5, with 9 bases in between. Germline CDR1 DFQATT, CDR2 SNEGSKA (reference sequence). The CDR3 spans 11 residues. CDR3 nucleotide sequence: TGCAGTGCTGCAGGGGATACTGAAGCTTTCTTT. Amino acids: CSAAGDTEAFF.

The CDR3 DNA sequence: TGTGCCAGCAGCTTGACTAGCGGGGCGAATACGCAGTATTTT. It specifies CASSLTSGANTQYF. The V call is TRBV7-2, the J call TRBJ2-3, with 11 bases that match TRBD2. The V gene end was trimmed by 3 bases and the J gene end by 7 bases; junction bases not matched to a gene: 3. Germline V gene data show CDR1 as SGHTA and CDR2 as FQGNSA. The CDR3 consists of 14 residues.

This clonotype was seen ten or more times. V and J are TRBV7-8 and TRBJ2-7; 7 positions match TRBD2. The CDR3 loop spans 14 amino acids. The germline V gene encodes CDR1 SGHVS and CDR2 FQNEAQ. The V and J ends lost 3 bases and 6 bases, in that order; junction bases with no gene match: 8. The CDR3 is CASSFLAVNGEQYF. The CDR3 DNA is TGTGCCAGCAGCTTTCTAGCGGTGAACGGCGAGCAGTACTTC.

There are many counts of this clonotype. The chain uses TRBV28 and TRBJ1-6; tentative D call: TRBD1 (5 bases). The germline V gene encodes CDR1 MDHEN and CDR2 SYDVKM. The CDR3 totals 14 residues. Trimming left V 2 bases short and J 10 bases short, with 12 bases between. DNA of the CDR3: TGTGCCAGCAGTTTAGAACAGGCTTACTCACCCCTCCACTTT. Translating it yields CASSLEQAYSPLHF.

This clonotype was seen only a few times. V usage is TRBV5-6 and J usage is TRBJ1-4, with TRBD1 identical over 7 bases. The germline V gene encodes CDR1 SGHDT and CDR2 YYEEEE. The trim removed 0 bases at V and 8 bases at J, leaving 7 bases unmatched. This CDR3 region has 15 residues. The CDR3 region is CASSLGQGLREKLFF. In DNA, the CDR3 is TGTGCCAGCAGCTTGGGACAGGGCTTGCGGGAAAAACTGTTTTTT.

This clonotype appeared many times. The rearrangement uses TRBV20-1 and TRBJ2-1, with TRBD2 matching over 7 bases. Germline CDR1 is DFQATT and CDR2 is SNEGSKA (reference sequence). V lost 6 bases, J lost 0 bases, and 2 bases stayed unmatched. The CDR3 extends over 13 amino acids. CDR3 DNA: TGCAGTGCCGCTAGCGGCTCCTACAATGAGCAGTTCTTC. It yields the protein CSAASGSYNEQFF.

The chain recombines TRBV20-1 with TRBJ2-1; TRBD2 agrees at 9 bases. The CDR3 totals 19 residues. From germline, CDR1 is DFQATT and CDR2 SNEGSKA (reference sequence). V lost 0 bases to trimming and J lost 3 bases; unmatched junction nucleotides: 15. The CDR3 here is CSARDGLFRAGGLYNEQFF. DNA for the CDR3: TGCAGTGCTAGAGATGGGCTTTTTCGGGCGGGAGGGCTCTACAATGAGCAGTTCTTC.

This clonotype was detected many times. The chain has TRBV7-9 and TRBJ2-3; tentatively, D is TRBD1 or TRBD2 (5 bases each). The V end lost 5 bases, the J end lost 8 bases, and 14 bases lay between the germline ends. CDR1 and CDR2 from the germline V gene are SEHNR and FQNEAQ (reference sequence). CDR3 length: 13 amino acids. The CDR3 spells CASSLGTTRTQYF. The CDR3 DNA follows: TGTGCCAGCAGCCTAGGGACGACCCGTACGCAGTATTTT.

This chain uses TRBV29-1 with TRBJ2-1; the D gene is possibly TRBD2 (5 bases). The CDR3 extends over 16 amino acids. V dropped 4 bases and J dropped 0 bases, with 16 bases sitting between them. Germline loops: CDR1 SQVTM, CDR2 ANQGSEA. The CDR3 nucleotides are TGCAGCGTTGCTAGGACTGCTGCGAGCTCCTACAATGAGCAGTTCTTC. Translation: CSVARTAASSYNEQFF.

This chain connects TRBV30 to TRBJ2-1, with D possibly TRBD1 on 6 matching bases. The CDR3 sequence is 13 residues long. Germline values: CDR1 GTSNPN, CDR2 SVGIG (reference sequence). Trimming left V 2 bases short and J 14 bases short, with 19 bases between. CDR3 nucleotide sequence: TGTGCCTGGAGTAAGGGCCACCGGGACAATGAGTTCTTC. This gives the protein CAWSKGHRDNEFF.

This chain joins TRBV7-9 and TRBJ2-7, with D perhaps TRBD2 (5 bases). The CDR3 contains 12 residues. CDR1 SEHNR and CDR2 FQNEAQ come from the germline V gene (reference sequence). V was trimmed by 5 bases and J by 6 bases, leaving 11 bases between them. CDR3 residues: CASSAGSGEQYF. CDR3 DNA sequence: TGTGCCAGCAGCGCTGGGAGCGGCGAGCAGTACTTC.

This clonotype was picked up a small number of times. The chain employs TRBV12-5 and TRBJ2-1, with 9 bases fitting TRBD2. This CDR3 region has 17 residues. CDR1 is LGHNT and CDR2 is FRNRAP in the germline V gene. The V gene end was trimmed by 2 bases and the J gene end by 7 bases; junction bases not matched to a gene: 12. This chain's CDR3 is CASGLTAGTSRTNEQFF. CDR3 coding DNA: TGTGCTAGTGGTTTGACTGCCGGGACTAGCAGGACAAATGAGCAGTTCTTC.

This clonotype has a count of ten or more. This chain links TRBV6-5 with TRBJ2-1; D remains unclear. Deletions cut 2 bases from V and 5 bases from J, with 7 bases between. CDR1 MNHEY and CDR2 SVGAGI come from the germline V gene. There are 13 residues in the CDR3. This CDR3 is CASSYRADNEQFF. In DNA form, the CDR3 reads TGTGCCAGCAGTTACAGGGCGGACAATGAGCAGTTCTTC.

For this clonotype: One base away lies a much larger clone, so this may be a sequencing read error. The chain carries TRBV7-9 and TRBJ2-5; D possibly matches TRBD1 or TRBD2 (5 bases each). V was clipped by 4 bases and J by 4 bases, with 10 bases between them. This CDR3 spans 13 amino acids. The germline V gene encodes CDR1 SEHNR and CDR2 FQNEAQ (reference sequence). Here the CDR3 reads CASSSWDRETQYF. The CDR3 nucleotides read TGTGCCAGCAGCTCGTGGGACCGAGAGACCCAGTACTTC.

This clonotype was counted ten times or more. The chain couples TRBV28 to TRBJ2-7, with 9 bases that match TRBD1. V dropped 7 bases and J dropped 3; count of bases not matched to a gene: 10. Per the germline V gene, CDR1 is MDHEN and CDR2 is SYDVKM. The CDR3 runs to 15 residues. The CDR3 region is CASITAGTGFYEQYF. CDR3 nucleotide sequence: TGTGCCAGCATTACTGCCGGGACAGGGTTCTACGAGCAGTACTTC.

On this clonotype: A much more abundant neighbour one base away suggests this may be a read error. The J gene is TRBJ2-1, the V gene TRBV6-4; D is ambiguous. Trimming left V 6 bases short and J 4 bases short, with 4 bases between. The CDR3 has 11 amino acids. Germline V gene lookup returns CDR1 MRHNA and CDR2 SNTAGT. The CDR3 sequence is CASSKYNEQFF. The CDR3 DNA sequence: TGTGCCAGCAGCAAATACAATGAGCAGTTCTTC.

This clonotype occurred many times. The chain carries TRBV11-1 and TRBJ2-7; 9 nucleotides match TRBD1. CDR1 is SGHAT and CDR2 is FQDESV in the germline V gene (reference sequence). This CDR3 spans 14 amino acids. V dropped 5 bases and J dropped 3; count of bases not matched to a gene: 5. CDR3 nucleotides: TGTGCCAGCAGCGCCGGGACAGGGATCTACGAGCAGTACTTC. The encoded protein is CASSAGTGIYEQYF.

The chain combines TRBV5-1 with TRBJ1-2, with no clear D. Trimming removed 3 bases at V and 8 bases at J, with 14 bases between. The germline gives CDR1 SGHRS, CDR2 YFSETQ. The CDR3 covers 13 residues. The CDR3 sequence: CASSSYIAGGYTF. Written as DNA, the CDR3 is TGCGCCAGCAGCTCTTACATAGCGGGGGGCTACACCTTC. Supplemented by reference TRBV5-1 and TRBJ1-2, the full variable domain reads KAGVTQTPRYLIKTRGQQVTLSCSPISGHRSVSWYQQTPGQGLQFLFEYFSETQRNKGNFPGRFSGRQFSNSRSEMNVSTLELGDSALYLCASSSYIAGGYTFGSGTRLTVV.